A single TCR beta chain is shown here with its context. V gave up 0 bases and J gave up 0 bases, with 2 bases separating them. Germline-derived CDR1 and CDR2 are LGHNA and YNFKEQ. The CDR3 sequence is 13 residues long. The data were obtained in a study of long-term antiretroviral therapy in people with HIV. Researchers ran immunoSEQ v3.0 at survey level. Profiling relied on immunoSEQ multiplex PCR, and the TCRdb table lists in-frame clones only, not all of them. The table includes approximately 20,000 clones, roughly 89% detected once. The chain recombines TRBV4-2 with TRBJ1-1; D not resolved. The source was unsorted PBMCs, collected 2.1 years after starting antiretroviral therapy. This sequence originates from a man between 18 and 35 years old with HIV. The CDR3 loop is CASSQELNTEAFF. The CDR3 DNA reads TGTGCCAGCAGCCAAGAACTGAACACTGAAGCTTTCTTT.